The sequence of this T cell receptor beta chain was determined in a study of T cells after posttransplantation cyclophosphamide. Whole-study findings and limits: TRB clonality was highly associated with recipient CMV seropositivity and reactivation. Later post-transplant blood repertoires were often dominated by donor CD8+ memory clones.

As for this clone: Its specificity is not known.

The assay was immunoSEQ multiplex PCR, and TCRdb's table has in-frame clones only and misses some. The sample lists approximately 23,000 clones; about 82% were seen once. The CDR3 loop spans 17 amino acids. With 3 bases removed from V and 6 bases from J, the gap between germline ends came to 20 bases. CDR1 and CDR2 (germline): SEHNR, FQNEAQ (reference sequence). The chain combines TRBV7-9 with TRBJ1-4; D gene ambiguous. What was sequenced was PBMCs. This TCR was sampled from a woman aged 60-70 years with a blood cancer, CMV-positive, and with a related stem cell donor. CDR3 in amino acids: CASSFFPPVELDEKLFF. The CDR3 coding sequence is TGTGCCAGCAGCTTTTTTCCCCCGGTGGAGCTGGATGAAAAACTGTTTTTT.